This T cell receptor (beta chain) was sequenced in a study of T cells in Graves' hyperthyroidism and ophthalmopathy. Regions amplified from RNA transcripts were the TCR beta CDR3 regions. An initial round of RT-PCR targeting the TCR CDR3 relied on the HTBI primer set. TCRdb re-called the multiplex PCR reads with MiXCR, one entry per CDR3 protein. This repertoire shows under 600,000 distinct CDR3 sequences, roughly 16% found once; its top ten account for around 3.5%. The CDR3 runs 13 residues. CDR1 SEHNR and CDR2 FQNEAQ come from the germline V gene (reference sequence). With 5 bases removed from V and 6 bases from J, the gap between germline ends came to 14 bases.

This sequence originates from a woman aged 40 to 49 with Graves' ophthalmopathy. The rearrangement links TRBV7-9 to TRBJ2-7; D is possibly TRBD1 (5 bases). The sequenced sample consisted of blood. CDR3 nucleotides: TGTGCCAGCAGCCCCCCCAGGGTTAGCGAGCAGTACTTC. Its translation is CASSPPRVSEQYF.